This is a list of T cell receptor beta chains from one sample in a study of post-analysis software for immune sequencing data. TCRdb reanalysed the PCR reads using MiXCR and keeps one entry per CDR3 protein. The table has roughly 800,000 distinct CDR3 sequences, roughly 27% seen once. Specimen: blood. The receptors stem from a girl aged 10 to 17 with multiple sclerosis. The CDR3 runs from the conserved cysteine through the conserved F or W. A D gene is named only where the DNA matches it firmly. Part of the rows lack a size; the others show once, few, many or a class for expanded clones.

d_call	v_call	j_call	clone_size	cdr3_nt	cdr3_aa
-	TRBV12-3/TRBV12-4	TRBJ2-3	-	TGTGCCAGCAAACCACAGCAATCTAGCACAGATACGCAGTATTTT	CASKPQQSSTDTQYF
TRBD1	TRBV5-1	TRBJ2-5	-	TGCGCCAGCAGCTTCCGGGACAGGGATTTTGAGACCCAGTACTTC	CASSFRDRDFETQYF
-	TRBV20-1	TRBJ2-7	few	TGCAGTGCTAGAGATTTGGGGGGCCCCTTCTCCTACGAGCAGTACTTC	CSARDLGGPFSYEQYF
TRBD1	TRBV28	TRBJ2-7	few	TGTGCCAGCAGGTCCCGACAGGGTCGGTACGAGCAGTACTTC	CASRSRQGRYEQYF
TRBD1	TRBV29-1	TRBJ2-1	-	TGCAGCGGTGGGACAGGGCCGTACAATGAGCAGTTCTTC	CSGGTGPYNEQFF
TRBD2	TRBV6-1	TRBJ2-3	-	TGTGCCAGCAGCCGCGGAGGACTAGCGGGAGTGGTGGATACGCAGTATTTT	CASSRGGLAGVVDTQYF
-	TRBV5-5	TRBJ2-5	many	TGTGCCAGCAGCCCCACAGGGTTGGATCGAGAGACCCAGTACTTC	CASSPTGLDRETQYF
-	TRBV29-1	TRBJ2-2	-	TGCAGCGTCGGGTCAACCCCGGGGGAGCTGTTTTTT	CSVGSTPGELFF
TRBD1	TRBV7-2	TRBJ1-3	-	TGTGCCAGCAGCTTTAAGGCAGGGGGCTCGGGAAACACCATATATTTT	CASSFKAGGSGNTIYF
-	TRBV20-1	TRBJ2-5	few	TGCAGTGCTGCCTTTGGCGGGATGTACCAAGAGACCCAGTACTTC	CSAAFGGMYQETQYF
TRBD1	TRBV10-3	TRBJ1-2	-	TGTGCCATCAGTGGCCAGGGGGTTTATGGCTACACCTTC	CAISGQGVYGYTF
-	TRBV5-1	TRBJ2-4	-	TGCGCCAGCAGCTACCGGAGGGCGCTGGGAAACATTCAGTACTTC	CASSYRRALGNIQYF
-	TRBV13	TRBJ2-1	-	TGTGCCAGCAGCTCCCGGGGTAGCGGAAGCTCCTACAATGAGCAGTTCTTC	CASSSRGSGSSYNEQFF
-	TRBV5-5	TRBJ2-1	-	TGTGCCAGCACTTCCGGGCCGTCCGATTACAATGAGCAGTTCTTC	CASTSGPSDYNEQFF
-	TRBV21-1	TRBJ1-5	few	TGTGCCAGCAGTGTCGGGACATGGTCGTCGCCCCAGCATTTT	CASSVGTWSSPQHF
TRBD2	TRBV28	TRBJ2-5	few	TGTGCCAGCAGTTTACCCCGGACTAGCTGGAGCGGGGAGACCCAGTACTTC	CASSLPRTSWSGETQYF
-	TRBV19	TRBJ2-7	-	TGTGCCAGTAGTATCAAAGGGGTCACCTACGAGCAGTACTTC	CASSIKGVTYEQYF
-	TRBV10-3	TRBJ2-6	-	TGTGCCATCAGTCAAGACTCTGGGGCCAACGTCCTGACTTTC	CAISQDSGANVLTF
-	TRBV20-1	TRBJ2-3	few	TGCAGTGCTACCCCGGACAGACCTAGCACAGATACGCAGTATTTT	CSATPDRPSTDTQYF
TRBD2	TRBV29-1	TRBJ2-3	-	TGCAGCGTTGCCGGACTAGCGGGAGCAGATACGCAGTATTTT	CSVAGLAGADTQYF
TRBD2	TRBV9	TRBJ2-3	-	TGTGCCAGCGGGGTCCCTAGCGGGAGTACAGATACGCAGTATTTT	CASGVPSGSTDTQYF
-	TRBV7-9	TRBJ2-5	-	TGTGCCAGCAGCTGGAGTCGGGGTGAGGAGACCCAGTACTTC	CASSWSRGEETQYF
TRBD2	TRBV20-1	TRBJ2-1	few	TGCAGTGCTAGATCTCAGGGAGGGTACAATGAGCAGTTCTTC	CSARSQGGYNEQFF
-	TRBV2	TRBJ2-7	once	TGTGCCAGCAAACCCGGGACAACATATTCCTACGAGCAGTACTTC	CASKPGTTYSYEQYF
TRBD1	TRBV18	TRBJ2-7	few	TGTGCCAGCTCATCTGACCGGGACAGGACTACCTACGAGCAGTACTTC	CASSSDRDRTTYEQYF
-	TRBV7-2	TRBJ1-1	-	TGTGCCAGCAGCCGCAAACAGACAGGCGCCTTGAACACTGAAGCTTTCTTT	CASSRKQTGALNTEAFF
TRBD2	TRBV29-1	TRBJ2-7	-	TGCAGCGTTGCCCCCCGGGCTAGCGGGGCTCTAGAGCAGTACTTC	CSVAPRASGALEQYF
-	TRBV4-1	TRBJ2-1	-	TGCGCCAGCAGCCTCAGACAGAGCTCCTACAATGAGCAGTTCTTC	CASSLRQSSYNEQFF